This record concerns one T cell receptor (beta chain) sequence. No antigen is known for it. The V gene's germline CDR1 is SGHTA and CDR2 FQGNSA. Germline trimming cut 8 bases from V and 11 bases from J; bases unmatched to any gene: 11. The CDR3 covers 14 residues. This sample was included in a study of beta chain features in type 1 diabetes. General study results and limits: Across all four CD4+ subsets, people with type 1 diabetes showed modestly shorter TCRB CDR3s.

Since all of the isolated RNA was reverse transcribed, expressed TCRB transcripts were what got sequenced. Clones were read by immunoSEQ multiplex PCR, and TCRdb kept only the in-frame ones, dropping some. The sample has about 340,000 clones, roughly 14% seen once. Sequencing input: naive CD4+ T cells from blood. The V gene is TRBV7-2, the J gene TRBJ2-1; TRBD2 matches at 11 bases. This receptor was obtained from a woman aged 18 to 35 with type 1 diabetes. The CDR3 coding sequence is TGTGCCAGCCGCAAATCGACTAGCGGGGTGCAGCAGTTCTTC. This gives the protein CASRKSTSGVQQFF. Full variable domain (remainder filled in from reference TRBV7-2 and TRBJ2-1): GAGVSQSPSNKVTEKGKDVELRCDPISGHTALYWYRQSLGQGLEFLIYFQGNSAPDKSGLPSDRFSAERTGGSVSTLTIQRTQQEDSAVYLCASRKSTSGVQQFFGPGTRLTVL.